These T cell receptor beta chains were read from a single sample in a study of CD8 T cells in ankylosing spondylitis. TCRdb re-analysed the 5' RACE reads in MiXCR, keeping a single row per CDR3 protein. Here the sample spans roughly 440,000 distinct CDR3 sequences, roughly a sixth being singletons. The sample was blood, either unsorted or a sorted T cell fraction (not recorded which). The receptor set was obtained from a male donor with ankylosing spondylitis. Both conserved end residues are trimmed from each CDR3.

>TRBJ2-2|TRBV24-1
ATGDGSNTGELF
>TRBJ2-3|TRBV7-3
ASSPNGPQDTQY
>TRBJ1-5|TRBV6-2/TRBV6-3
ATTDSYNQPQH
>TRBJ1-2|TRBV18
ASSPTPTGSYGYT
>TRBJ2-2|TRBV13
ASSSLGVPGELF
>TRBJ2-7|TRBV12-3/TRBV12-4
ASSTPSRVYEQY
>TRBJ2-5|TRBV27
ASSFRSWETQY
>TRBJ1-5|TRBV28
ASIEGQGRGQPQH
>TRBJ2-5|TRBV7-2
ASSYPRGEQETQY
>TRBJ2-3|TRBV6-4
ASSEGFSSTDTQY
>TRBJ2-3|TRBV12-3/TRBV12-4
AGGTSGSTDTQY
>TRBJ2-4|TRBV20-1
SARSLAGGLAKNIQY
>TRBJ1-1|TRBV6-1
ASSLGVSEAF
>TRBJ2-1|TRBV3-1
ASSQSSNEQF
>TRBJ1-5|TRBV2
ASTAELYSNQPQH
>TRBJ1-2|TRBV5-1
ASSLDRRGYT
>TRBJ2-2|TRBV6-1
ASTRQENTGELF
>TRBJ1-2|TRBV6-2/TRBV6-3
ASSPDSSYGYT
>TRBJ2-7|TRBV6-1
ASSEAARGGSYEQY
>TRBJ1-1|TRBV6-1
ASSLPYQVTTEAF
>TRBJ2-7|TRBV4-3
ASSQLAGVSYEQY
>TRBJ2-2|TRBV6-2/TRBV6-3
ATQGQGSGELF
>TRBJ2-2|TRBV7-7
ASSQQNTGELF
>TRBJ2-7|TRBV6-1
ASRGDGTGSYEQY
>TRBJ2-2|TRBV5-1
ASSLAPLLAGGTTGELF
>TRBJ2-3|TRBV29-1
GLFDGADTQY
>TRBJ2-6|TRBV20-1
SARVTSGSSGANVLT
>TRBJ2-1|TRBV2
ASSRGLGRGEQF